This T cell receptor beta chain came from a study of sequential checkpoint blockade in melanoma. About the study: Patients were randomized 1:1 to nivolumab-then-ipilimumab or ipilimumab-then-nivolumab first-line.

Clones were sequenced by immunoSEQ multiplex PCR, and TCRdb holds only the in-frame ones, with some missing. The top ten hold roughly 25% of the sample, which has under 15,000 clones, approximately 69% seen once. Germline loops: CDR1 SGHTA, CDR2 FQGNSA. The V and J ends lost 4 bases and 1 base respectively, with 10 bases between them. CDR3 length equals 14 residues. The treatment was: randomized to nivolumab then ipilimumab (arm A) or the reverse (arm B). Patients had received no earlier DNA-damaging chemotherapy. From thawed PBMCs, live CD3+CD8+ cells negative for CD19 and CD56 were sorted. This TCR was recovered from a human donor with melanoma. The V and J genes are TRBV7-2 and TRBJ1-1, with a tentative D call TRBD1 (5 bases). The sample was CD8+ T cells sorted from blood (inferred from file names), taken from a patient given nivolumab and ipilimumab in sequence. The CDR3 DNA is TGTGCCAGCAGCTCGGGACTGGCGAACACTGAAGCTTTCTTT. It is translated as CASSSGLANTEAFF.